The present T cell receptor beta chain was sequenced within a study of cytomegalovirus exposure and HLA in healthy donors. Remarks on this clone: Its antigen is currently unknown.

Germline lookup yields CDR1 SGHDN and CDR2 FVKESK. CDR3 length: 15 amino acids. V was clipped by 3 bases and J by 7 bases, with 18 bases between them. Study findings and constraints: Clonal expansion, a later analysis showed, was greater in HLA-associated TCR beta chains than in equally common others.

A multiplex PCR was run with 60 Vbeta primers and 13 Jbeta primers. Measured with immunoSEQ multiplex PCR; TCRdb has only the in-frame clones, and not every one. The sample shows 200,000 or so clones, roughly 80% of them seen only once. The sequenced sample consisted of PBMCs. The chain combines TRBV14 with TRBJ1-1; D remains unclear. This clonotype was obtained from a man over 45 in good health and CMV-seronegative. DNA for the CDR3: TGTGCCAGCAGCCAGGCTCTGGGAGGAAGCGGTGAAGCTTTCTTT. Protein: CASSQALGGSGEAFF. The whole variable domain, filled in from reference TRBV14 and TRBJ1-1, reads EAGVTQFPSHSVIEKGQTVTLRCDPISGHDNLYWYRRVMGKEIKFLLHFVKESKQDESGMPNNRFLAERTGGTYSTLKVQPAELEDSGVYFCASSQALGGSGEAFFGQGTRLTVV.